These T cell receptor beta chains were read from a single sample in a study of T cell changes during pregnancy in multiple sclerosis. Assay: immunoSEQ multiplex PCR; the TCRdb copy retains only in-frame clones and omits some. The sample shows 65,000 to 80,000 clones, about 93% of them seen only once. The sequenced sample was peripheral blood, obtained in the first trimester of pregnancy. The receptors were gathered from a female donor with multiple sclerosis, enrolled in a pregnancy study. CDR3s include the opening cysteine and the closing phenylalanine or tryptophan. Fields, in order: D gene, clone size, J gene, V gene, CDR3 DNA, CDR3 protein. D genes are given only for firm matches. Size is stated for part of the rows, as once, few or many counts, or as a class when the clone is expanded.

d_call: TRBD1
clone_size: .
j_call: TRBJ2-5
v_call: TRBV6-5
cdr3_nt: TGTGCCAGCAGTCCACAGGGGGTGGGGGAGACCCAGTACTTC
cdr3_aa: CASSPQGVGETQYF

d_call: TRBD1
clone_size: .
j_call: TRBJ2-7
v_call: TRBV2
cdr3_nt: TGTGCCAGCAGTGTGCCCAAGAAGGGACAGCTAAGAATTTCCCCCTACGAGCAGTACTTC
cdr3_aa: CASSVPKKGQLRISPYEQYF

d_call: TRBD1
clone_size: once
j_call: TRBJ1-5
v_call: TRBV18
cdr3_nt: TGTGCCAGCTCACGGGACAGTAGCAATCAGCCCCAGCATTTT
cdr3_aa: CASSRDSSNQPQHF

d_call: .
clone_size: .
j_call: TRBJ2-1
v_call: TRBV5-1
cdr3_nt: TGCGCCAGCAGCTTGGCGGGACTGCTCTACAATGAGCAGTTCTTC
cdr3_aa: CASSLAGLLYNEQFF

d_call: .
clone_size: .
j_call: TRBJ2-7
v_call: TRBV13
cdr3_nt: TGTGCCAGCAGCTTAGCCGACCGGAGCTACGAGCAGTACTTC
cdr3_aa: CASSLADRSYEQYF

d_call: TRBD1
clone_size: .
j_call: TRBJ2-5
v_call: TRBV5-4
cdr3_nt: TGTGCCAGCAGCTTGTACGGGACAGGCCAAGAGACCCAGTACTTC
cdr3_aa: CASSLYGTGQETQYF

d_call: TRBD2
clone_size: .
j_call: TRBJ2-7
v_call: TRBV4-1
cdr3_nt: TGCGCCAGCAGCCTACTAGCGGGGGGAACCTACGAGCAGTACTTC
cdr3_aa: CASSLLAGGTYEQYF

d_call: TRBD2
clone_size: .
j_call: TRBJ2-1
v_call: TRBV4-3
cdr3_nt: TGCGCCAGCAGCCAAGATAGCGGGCTATCCTACAATGAGCAGTTCTTC
cdr3_aa: CASSQDSGLSYNEQFF

d_call: .
clone_size: .
j_call: TRBJ2-5
v_call: TRBV2
cdr3_nt: TGTGCCACTCAGGGGCTTTCAGAGACCCAGTACTTC
cdr3_aa: CATQGLSETQYF

d_call: TRBD2
clone_size: .
j_call: TRBJ2-2
v_call: TRBV27
cdr3_nt: TGTGCCAGCAGTTTATCCCTAGCGGGAGCTAATGGCGGGGAGCTGTTTTTT
cdr3_aa: CASSLSLAGANGGELFF

d_call: TRBD1
clone_size: .
j_call: TRBJ1-5
v_call: TRBV6-5
cdr3_nt: TGTGCCAGCAGTCTAACAGGGGTGCGTCAGCCCCAGCATTTT
cdr3_aa: CASSLTGVRQPQHF

d_call: .
clone_size: .
j_call: TRBJ2-7
v_call: TRBV5-1
cdr3_nt: TGCGCCAGCAGCTTGGAGGGGACAACTCCCGAGCAGTACTTC
cdr3_aa: CASSLEGTTPEQYF

d_call: TRBD2
clone_size: .
j_call: TRBJ2-2
v_call: TRBV5-1
cdr3_nt: TGCGCCAGCAGCTTGTATTCGTCGGGGGGTCACGCGAACACCGGGGAGCTGTTTTTT
cdr3_aa: CASSLYSSGGHANTGELFF

d_call: .
clone_size: .
j_call: TRBJ1-2
v_call: TRBV6-6
cdr3_nt: TGTGCCAGCAGTTACTCCACAGTTAACTATGGCTACACCTTC
cdr3_aa: CASSYSTVNYGYTF

d_call: TRBD1
clone_size: .
j_call: TRBJ2-7
v_call: TRBV19
cdr3_nt: TGTGCCACCGCTCACACCGACAGGGCATCCTACGAGCAGTACTTC
cdr3_aa: CATAHTDRASYEQYF

d_call: .
clone_size: .
j_call: TRBJ1-1
v_call: TRBV5-1
cdr3_nt: TGCGCCAGCAGCTCCCGTGAGTGGGGCAACACTGAAGCTTTCTTT
cdr3_aa: CASSSREWGNTEAFF

d_call: .
clone_size: .
j_call: TRBJ1-1
v_call: TRBV7-2
cdr3_nt: TGTGCCAGCAGCTTTTCCCCATGGAGGGGTCGTACTGAAGCTTTCTTT
cdr3_aa: CASSFSPWRGRTEAFF

d_call: TRBD2
clone_size: .
j_call: TRBJ2-2
v_call: TRBV5-8
cdr3_nt: TGTGCCAGCAGCCCTCGGACTAGCGCAATGAACACCGGGGAGCTGTTTTTT
cdr3_aa: CASSPRTSAMNTGELFF

d_call: .
clone_size: .
j_call: TRBJ2-5
v_call: TRBV28
cdr3_nt: TGTGCCAGCAGTTTCCTAGGCCGGGACCAAGAGACCCAGTACTTC
cdr3_aa: CASSFLGRDQETQYF

d_call: TRBD1
clone_size: .
j_call: TRBJ1-1
v_call: TRBV27
cdr3_nt: TGTGCCAGCAGACAGGGGCGGAACACTGAAGCTTTCTTT
cdr3_aa: CASRQGRNTEAFF

d_call: .
clone_size: .
j_call: TRBJ1-3
v_call: TRBV19
cdr3_nt: TGTGCCAGTAGTATCGCAGGGAACTCTGGAAACACCATATATTTT
cdr3_aa: CASSIAGNSGNTIYF

d_call: .
clone_size: .
j_call: TRBJ2-5
v_call: TRBV5-1
cdr3_nt: TGCGCCAGCAGGAGTCTAGCAGGAGAGACCCAGTACTTC
cdr3_aa: CASRSLAGETQYF

d_call: TRBD2
clone_size: .
j_call: TRBJ2-7
v_call: TRBV5-6
cdr3_nt: TGTGCCAGCAGTTCAGGACTAGCGAGGGAGCAGTACTTC
cdr3_aa: CASSSGLAREQYF

d_call: .
clone_size: .
j_call: TRBJ2-7
v_call: TRBV7-8
cdr3_nt: TGTGCCAGCAGCTTACGGTGGGAGCAGTACTTC
cdr3_aa: CASSLRWEQYF

d_call: .
clone_size: .
j_call: TRBJ1-2
v_call: TRBV7-6
cdr3_nt: TGTGCCAGCAGCTTAGATGCGGGATCGGGCTATGGCTACACCTTC
cdr3_aa: CASSLDAGSGYGYTF

d_call: .
clone_size: .
j_call: TRBJ1-2
v_call: TRBV19
cdr3_nt: TGTGCCAGTAGTATAAGAGTACAGGTTGGCTACACCTTC
cdr3_aa: CASSIRVQVGYTF

d_call: .
clone_size: .
j_call: TRBJ2-7
v_call: TRBV9
cdr3_nt: TGTGCCAGCAGCGACGGTAGCTCCTACGAGCAGTACTTC
cdr3_aa: CASSDGSSYEQYF

d_call: TRBD2
clone_size: .
j_call: TRBJ2-3
v_call: TRBV19
cdr3_nt: TGTGCCAGTAGTCGTCGGACTAGCGGGCGGGCAGATACGCAGTATTTT
cdr3_aa: CASSRRTSGRADTQYF

d_call: TRBD2
clone_size: .
j_call: TRBJ2-1
v_call: TRBV6-1
cdr3_nt: TGTGCCAGCAGTGATCTAGCGGGAGACAATGAGCAGTTCTTC
cdr3_aa: CASSDLAGDNEQFF

d_call: .
clone_size: .
j_call: TRBJ2-2
v_call: TRBV2
cdr3_nt: TGTGCCAGCAGTGGGACACCGAGAGTATTGGCCGGGGAGCTGTTTTTT
cdr3_aa: CASSGTPRVLAGELFF

d_call: .
clone_size: .
j_call: TRBJ1-1
v_call: TRBV6-4
cdr3_nt: TGTGCCAGCAGTGACTCACAGAACACTGAAGCTTTCTTT
cdr3_aa: CASSDSQNTEAFF

d_call: TRBD1
clone_size: .
j_call: TRBJ2-4
v_call: TRBV4-3
cdr3_nt: TGCGCCAGCAGCCAAGCGTCCTGGGACAGCAAAAACATTCAGTACTTC
cdr3_aa: CASSQASWDSKNIQYF

d_call: TRBD1
clone_size: .
j_call: TRBJ2-5
v_call: TRBV14
cdr3_nt: TGTGCCAGCAGCCAACCTCGACAGGGGAGGTCTCGGGAGACCCAGTACTTC
cdr3_aa: CASSQPRQGRSRETQYF

d_call: .
clone_size: .
j_call: TRBJ2-4
v_call: TRBV28
cdr3_nt: TGTGCCAGCAGTATGAGATCCAAAAACATTCAGTACTTC
cdr3_aa: CASSMRSKNIQYF

d_call: .
clone_size: .
j_call: TRBJ2-7
v_call: TRBV5-1
cdr3_nt: TGCGCCAGCAGCTGGGGGCTAACCCTTTACGAGCAGTACTTC
cdr3_aa: CASSWGLTLYEQYF

d_call: TRBD1
clone_size: .
j_call: TRBJ2-7
v_call: TRBV30
cdr3_nt: TGTGCCTGGAGTGGTGACAGGGGTTCCTACGAGCAGTACTTC
cdr3_aa: CAWSGDRGSYEQYF

d_call: .
clone_size: few
j_call: TRBJ1-2
v_call: TRBV12-5
cdr3_nt: TGTGCTAGTGGTTCAAGGGAGGGCTACACCTTC
cdr3_aa: CASGSREGYTF

d_call: .
clone_size: .
j_call: TRBJ1-2
v_call: TRBV6-6
cdr3_nt: TGTGCCAGCAGTTACTCGAGACAAAGTAACTATGGCTACACCTTC
cdr3_aa: CASSYSRQSNYGYTF

d_call: .
clone_size: .
j_call: TRBJ2-5
v_call: TRBV15
cdr3_nt: TGTGCCACCAGCTCGGTAGGGGGACAAGAGACCCCGTACTTC
cdr3_aa: CATSSVGGQETPYF

d_call: .
clone_size: .
j_call: TRBJ2-2
v_call: TRBV2
cdr3_nt: TGTGCCAGCACGGAGGTGAGATCCGGGGAGCTGTTTTTT
cdr3_aa: CASTEVRSGELFF

d_call: .
clone_size: .
j_call: TRBJ2-7
v_call: TRBV27
cdr3_nt: TGTGCCAGCAGTTTATCAGGGGACTCCTACGAGCAGTACTTC
cdr3_aa: CASSLSGDSYEQYF

d_call: TRBD1
clone_size: once
j_call: TRBJ2-7
v_call: TRBV13
cdr3_nt: TGTGCCAGTACCGGGACAGGGGAATACGAGCAGTACTTC
cdr3_aa: CASTGTGEYEQYF

d_call: .
clone_size: .
j_call: TRBJ2-7
v_call: TRBV2
cdr3_nt: TGTGCCAGCAGTCCCCGGAGGTTGGTCACCCACGAGCAGTACTTC
cdr3_aa: CASSPRRLVTHEQYF

d_call: .
clone_size: .
j_call: TRBJ2-4
v_call: TRBV7-6
cdr3_nt: TGTGCCAGCAGCTTAGCGAGAGAGGGAGTATCAGGCGAAAACATTCAGTACTTC
cdr3_aa: CASSLAREGVSGENIQYF

d_call: TRBD2
clone_size: .
j_call: TRBJ2-4
v_call: TRBV13
cdr3_nt: TGTGCCAGCAGCTTACGCCCCGGGACTAGCGGGAGGGCATGGTCCTTC
cdr3_aa: CASSLRPGTSGRAWSF

d_call: TRBD1
clone_size: .
j_call: TRBJ1-4
v_call: TRBV5-1
cdr3_nt: TGCGCCAGCAGCATCAAGGGGGCGGGTGAAAAACTGTTTTTT
cdr3_aa: CASSIKGAGEKLFF

d_call: TRBD1
clone_size: .
j_call: TRBJ1-5
v_call: TRBV6-1
cdr3_nt: TGTGCCAGCAGTGAGGGGACAGGGGGCAATCAGCCCCAGCATTTT
cdr3_aa: CASSEGTGGNQPQHF

d_call: .
clone_size: .
j_call: TRBJ1-5
v_call: TRBV2
cdr3_nt: TGTGCCAGCACGAAAGGATGGGGCAGGGATCAGCCCCAGCATTTT
cdr3_aa: CASTKGWGRDQPQHF

d_call: TRBD1
clone_size: .
j_call: TRBJ2-2
v_call: TRBV30
cdr3_nt: TGTGCCTGCGACAGGGGATTTAGCACCGGGGAGCTGTTTTTT
cdr3_aa: CACDRGFSTGELFF

d_call: .
clone_size: .
j_call: TRBJ1-1
v_call: TRBV14
cdr3_nt: TGTGCCAGCAGCCTTCAGGGATACAACACTGAAGCTTTCTTT
cdr3_aa: CASSLQGYNTEAFF

d_call: .
clone_size: once
j_call: TRBJ1-5
v_call: TRBV30
cdr3_nt: TGTGCCTGGAGTGTACAGGAAAATCAGCCCCAGCATTTT
cdr3_aa: CAWSVQENQPQHF

d_call: .
clone_size: .
j_call: TRBJ1-6
v_call: TRBV5-1
cdr3_nt: TGCGCCAGCAGCATAGGACAGTTGAGCTCCTATAATTCACCCCTCCACTTT
cdr3_aa: CASSIGQLSSYNSPLHF

d_call: .
clone_size: .
j_call: TRBJ2-7
v_call: TRBV5-6
cdr3_nt: TGTGCCAGCAGCTTGTGGCCAGAGGACGAGCAGTACTTC
cdr3_aa: CASSLWPEDEQYF

d_call: TRBD1
clone_size: .
j_call: TRBJ2-7
v_call: TRBV7-9
cdr3_nt: TGTGCCAGCAGCTTAGTATCAGGGACAGAAAAGGACGAGCAGTACTTC
cdr3_aa: CASSLVSGTEKDEQYF

d_call: TRBD1
clone_size: .
j_call: TRBJ2-1
v_call: TRBV18
cdr3_nt: TGTGCCAGCTCACGGCCGGGACAGGGAGAGCAGTTCTTC
cdr3_aa: CASSRPGQGEQFF

d_call: .
clone_size: .
j_call: TRBJ2-6
v_call: TRBV10-1
cdr3_nt: TGCGCCAGCAGTCCTTCCGGCTCTGGGGCCAACGTCCTGACTTTC
cdr3_aa: CASSPSGSGANVLTF

d_call: .
clone_size: .
j_call: TRBJ2-7
v_call: TRBV7-9
cdr3_nt: TGTGCCAGCAGAAAAGGGAGCTCCTACGAGCAGTACTTC
cdr3_aa: CASRKGSSYEQYF

d_call: TRBD2
clone_size: .
j_call: TRBJ2-5
v_call: TRBV6-5
cdr3_nt: TGTGCCACCGAGACTAGCGGGAGGGCTATCAGTCACTTC
cdr3_aa: CATETSGRAISHF

d_call: .
clone_size: .
j_call: TRBJ1-1
v_call: TRBV5-1
cdr3_nt: TGCGCCAGCAGCTTGGAGCTAGGGGTAGAAGCTGAAGCTTTCTTT
cdr3_aa: CASSLELGVEAEAFF

d_call: .
clone_size: .
j_call: TRBJ2-7
v_call: TRBV4-2
cdr3_nt: TGTGCCAGCAGCCAAGCGGCGGAACCTTCCTACGAGCAGTACTTC
cdr3_aa: CASSQAAEPSYEQYF